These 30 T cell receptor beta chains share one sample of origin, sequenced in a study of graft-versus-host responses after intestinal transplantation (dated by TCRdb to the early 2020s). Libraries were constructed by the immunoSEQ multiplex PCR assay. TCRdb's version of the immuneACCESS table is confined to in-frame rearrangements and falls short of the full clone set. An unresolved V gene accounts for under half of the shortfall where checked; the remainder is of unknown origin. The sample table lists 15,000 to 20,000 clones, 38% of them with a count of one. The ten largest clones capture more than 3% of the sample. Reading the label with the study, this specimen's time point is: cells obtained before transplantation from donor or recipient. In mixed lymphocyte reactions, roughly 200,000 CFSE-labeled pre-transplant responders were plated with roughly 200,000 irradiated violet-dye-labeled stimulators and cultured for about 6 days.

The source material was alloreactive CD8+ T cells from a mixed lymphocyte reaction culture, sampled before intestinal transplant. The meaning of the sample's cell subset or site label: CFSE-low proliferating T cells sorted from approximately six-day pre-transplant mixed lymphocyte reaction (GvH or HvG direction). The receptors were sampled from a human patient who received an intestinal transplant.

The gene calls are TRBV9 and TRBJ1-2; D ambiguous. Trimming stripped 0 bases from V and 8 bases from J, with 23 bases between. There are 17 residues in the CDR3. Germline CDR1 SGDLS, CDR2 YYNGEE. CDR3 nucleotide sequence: TGTGCCAGCAGCGTAGCTCCCCCGATAGCACAGTTAGTAGGCTACACCTTC. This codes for CASSVAPPIAQLVGYTF.

The CDR3: CASSEDYNQPQHF. Written as DNA, the CDR3 is TGCGCCAGCAGCGAGGATTACAATCAGCCCCAGCATTTT. J is TRBJ1-5 and V is TRBV5-1, with D hard to call. V was trimmed by 4 bases and J by 3 bases, leaving 8 bases between them. Per the germline V gene, CDR1 is SGHRS and CDR2 is YFSETQ. The CDR3 is 13 amino acids.

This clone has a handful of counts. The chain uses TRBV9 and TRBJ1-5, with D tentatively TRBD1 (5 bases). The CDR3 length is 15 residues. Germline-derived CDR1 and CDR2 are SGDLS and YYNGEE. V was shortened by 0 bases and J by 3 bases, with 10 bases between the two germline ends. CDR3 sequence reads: CASSVGGKVNQPQHF. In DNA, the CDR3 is TGTGCCAGCAGCGTAGGGGGGAAGGTCAATCAGCCCCAGCATTTT.

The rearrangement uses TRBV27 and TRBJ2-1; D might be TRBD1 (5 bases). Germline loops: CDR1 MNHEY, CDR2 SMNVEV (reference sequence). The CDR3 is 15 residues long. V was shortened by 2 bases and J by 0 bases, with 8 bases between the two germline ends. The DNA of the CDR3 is TGTGCCAGCAGTTTAGCAGACAGCTCCTACAATGAGCAGTTCTTC. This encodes CASSLADSSYNEQFF.

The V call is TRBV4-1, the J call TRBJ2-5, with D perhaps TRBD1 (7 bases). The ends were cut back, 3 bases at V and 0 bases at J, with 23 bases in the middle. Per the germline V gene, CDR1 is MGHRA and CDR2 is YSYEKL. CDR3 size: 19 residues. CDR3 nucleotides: TGCGCCAGCAGCCAGGAGGCGCGGCAGGGGGGTTGGTACCAAGAGACCCAGTACTTC. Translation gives CASSQEARQGGWYQETQYF.

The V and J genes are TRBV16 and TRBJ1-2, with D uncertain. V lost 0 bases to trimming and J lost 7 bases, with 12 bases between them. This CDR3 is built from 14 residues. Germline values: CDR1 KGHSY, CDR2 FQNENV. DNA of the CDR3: TGTGCCAGCAGCCAATCAGGAGGTTACGGTGGCTACACCTTC. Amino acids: CASSQSGGYGGYTF.

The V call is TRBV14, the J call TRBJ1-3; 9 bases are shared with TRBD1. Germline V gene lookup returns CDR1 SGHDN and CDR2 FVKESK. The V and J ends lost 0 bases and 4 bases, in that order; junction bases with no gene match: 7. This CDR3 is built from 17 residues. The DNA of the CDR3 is TGTGCCAGCAGCCAAGACCTATTACAGGGGGCCGGAAACACCATATATTTT. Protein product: CASSQDLLQGAGNTIYF.

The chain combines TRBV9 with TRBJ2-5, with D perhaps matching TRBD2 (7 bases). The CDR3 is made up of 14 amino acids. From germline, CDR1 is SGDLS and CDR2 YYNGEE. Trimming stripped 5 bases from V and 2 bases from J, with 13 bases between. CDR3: CASSKSGTQETQYF. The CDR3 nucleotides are TGTGCCAGCAGTAAGAGCGGGACACAAGAGACCCAGTACTTC.

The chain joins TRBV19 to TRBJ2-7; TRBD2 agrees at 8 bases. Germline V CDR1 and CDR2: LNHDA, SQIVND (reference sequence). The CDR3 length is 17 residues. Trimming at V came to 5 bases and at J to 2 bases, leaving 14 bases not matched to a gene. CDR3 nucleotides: TGTGCCAGTAGTCCGGGGGGGGGCGCACCCCTTCCCTACGAGCAGTACTTC. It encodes CASSPGGGAPLPYEQYF.

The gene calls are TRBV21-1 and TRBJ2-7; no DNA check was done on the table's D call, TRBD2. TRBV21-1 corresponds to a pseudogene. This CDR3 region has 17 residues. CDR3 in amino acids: CASSNPHSGGGAYEQYF. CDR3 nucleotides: TGTGCCAGCAGCAACCCTCATAGCGGGGGAGGTGCCTACGAGCAGTACTTC.

The DNA of the CDR3 is TGTGCCAGCAGTTTTCCCCTCTGGGATCCTAATGAGCAGTTCTTC. Its protein product is CASSFPLWDPNEQFF. The genes are TRBV28 and TRBJ2-1, with no clear D. Germline CDR1 and CDR2: MDHEN and SYDVKM. The V gene lost 3 bases and the J gene lost 7 bases, with 16 bases spanning the gap. CDR3 size: 15 residues.

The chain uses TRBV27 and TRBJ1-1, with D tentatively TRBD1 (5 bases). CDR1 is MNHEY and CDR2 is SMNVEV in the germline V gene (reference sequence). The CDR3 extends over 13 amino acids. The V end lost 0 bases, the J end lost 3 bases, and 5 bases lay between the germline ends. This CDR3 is CASSLSGDTEAFF. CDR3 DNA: TGTGCCAGCAGTTTATCGGGGGACACTGAAGCTTTCTTT.

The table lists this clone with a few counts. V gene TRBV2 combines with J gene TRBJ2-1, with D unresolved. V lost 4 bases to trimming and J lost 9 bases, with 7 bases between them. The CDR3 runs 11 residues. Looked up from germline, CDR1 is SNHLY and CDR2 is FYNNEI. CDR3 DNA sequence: TGTGCCAGCAGTGTGGAAGGTGAGCAGTTCTTC. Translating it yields CASSVEGEQFF.

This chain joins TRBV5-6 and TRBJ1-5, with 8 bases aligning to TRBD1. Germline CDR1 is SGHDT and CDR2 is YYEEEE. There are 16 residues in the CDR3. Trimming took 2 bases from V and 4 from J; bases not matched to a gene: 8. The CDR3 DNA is TGTGCCAGCAGCTTAGGACAGGGAATAGGGAATCAGCCCCAGCATTTT. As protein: CASSLGQGIGNQPQHF.

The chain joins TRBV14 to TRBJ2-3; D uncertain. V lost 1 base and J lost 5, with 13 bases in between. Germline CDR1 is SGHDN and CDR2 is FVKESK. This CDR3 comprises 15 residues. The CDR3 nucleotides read TGTGCCAGCAGCCAAGCTGTACAAGCGAGAGATACGCAGTATTTT. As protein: CASSQAVQARDTQYF.

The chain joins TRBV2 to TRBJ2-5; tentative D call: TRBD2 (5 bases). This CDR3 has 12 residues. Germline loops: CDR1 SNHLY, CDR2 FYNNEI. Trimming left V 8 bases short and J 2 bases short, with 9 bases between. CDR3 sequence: CASLTGQETQYF. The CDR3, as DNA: TGTGCCAGCTTGACGGGACAAGAGACCCAGTACTTC.

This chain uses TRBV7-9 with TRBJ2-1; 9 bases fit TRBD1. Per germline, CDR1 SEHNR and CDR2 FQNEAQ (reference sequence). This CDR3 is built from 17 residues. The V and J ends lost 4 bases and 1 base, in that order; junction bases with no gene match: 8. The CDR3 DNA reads TGTGCCAGCAGCTCATACGGACAGGGGAGGTCCTACAATGAGCAGTTCTTC. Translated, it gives CASSSYGQGRSYNEQFF.

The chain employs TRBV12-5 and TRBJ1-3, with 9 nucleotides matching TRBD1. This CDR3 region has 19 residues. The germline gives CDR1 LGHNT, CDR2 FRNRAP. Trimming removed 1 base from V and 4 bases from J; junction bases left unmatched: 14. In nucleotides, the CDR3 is TGTGCTAGTGGTTTGGACTTTACCCGGGACAGGGAGAAAGGAAACACCATATATTTT. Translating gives CASGLDFTRDREKGNTIYF.

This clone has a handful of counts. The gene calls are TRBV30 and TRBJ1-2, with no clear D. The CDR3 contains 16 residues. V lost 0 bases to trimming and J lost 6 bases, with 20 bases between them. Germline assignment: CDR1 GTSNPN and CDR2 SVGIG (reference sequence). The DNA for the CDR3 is TGTGCCTGGAGTGTACGTCTGAGACCTGCGGCTAATGGCTACACCTTC. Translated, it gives CAWSVRLRPAANGYTF.

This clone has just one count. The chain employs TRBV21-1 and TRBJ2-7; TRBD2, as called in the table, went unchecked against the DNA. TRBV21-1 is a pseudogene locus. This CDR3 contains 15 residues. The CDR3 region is CASSKCSGCSYEQYF. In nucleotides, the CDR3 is TGTGCCAGCAGCAAGTGTAGCGGGTGTAGTTACGAGCAGTACTTC.

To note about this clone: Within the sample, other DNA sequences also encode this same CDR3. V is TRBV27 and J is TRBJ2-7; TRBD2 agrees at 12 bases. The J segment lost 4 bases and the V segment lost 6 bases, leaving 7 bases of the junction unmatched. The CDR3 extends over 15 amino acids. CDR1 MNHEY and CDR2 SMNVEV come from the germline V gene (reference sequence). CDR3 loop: CASSLGTSGSYEQYF. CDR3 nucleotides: TGTGCCAGCAGCCTAGGGACTAGCGGGTCATACGAGCAGTACTTC.

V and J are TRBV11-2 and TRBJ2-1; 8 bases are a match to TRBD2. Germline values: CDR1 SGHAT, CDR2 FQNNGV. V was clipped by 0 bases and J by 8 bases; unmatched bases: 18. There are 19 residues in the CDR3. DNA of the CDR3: TGTGCCAGCAGCTTAGATCCTTCCTCCCCCAGCGGGAGTCAGTATGAGCAGTTCTTC. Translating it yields CASSLDPSSPSGSQYEQFF. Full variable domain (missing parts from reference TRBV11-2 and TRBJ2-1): EAGVAQSPRYKIIEKRQSVAFWCNPISGHATLYWYQQILGQGPKLLIQFQNNGVVDDSQLPKDRFSAERLKGVDSTLKIQPAKLEDSAVYLCASSLDPSSPSGSQYEQFFGPGTRLTVL.

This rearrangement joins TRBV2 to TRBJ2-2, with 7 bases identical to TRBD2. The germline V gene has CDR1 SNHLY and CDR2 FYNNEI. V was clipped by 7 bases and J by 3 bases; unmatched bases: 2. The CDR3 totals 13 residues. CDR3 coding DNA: TGTGCCAGCATCCTAGCGGACACCGGGGAGCTGTTTTTT. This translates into CASILADTGELFF.

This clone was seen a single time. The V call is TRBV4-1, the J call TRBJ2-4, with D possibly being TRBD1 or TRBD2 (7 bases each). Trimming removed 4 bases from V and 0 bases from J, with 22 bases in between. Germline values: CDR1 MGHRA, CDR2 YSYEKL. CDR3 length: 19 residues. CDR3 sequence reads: CASSRPEGRGPLAKNIQYF. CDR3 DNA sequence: TGCGCCAGCAGCCGCCCCGAAGGGAGGGGGCCCCTAGCCAAAAACATTCAGTACTTC.

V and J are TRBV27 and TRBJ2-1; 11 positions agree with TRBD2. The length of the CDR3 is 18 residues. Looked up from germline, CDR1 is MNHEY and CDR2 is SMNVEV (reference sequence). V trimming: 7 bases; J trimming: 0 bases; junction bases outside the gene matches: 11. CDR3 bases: TGTGCCAGCACCCGTATTGGGACTAGCGGTCCCTCCTACAATGAGCAGTTCTTC. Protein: CASTRIGTSGPSYNEQFF.

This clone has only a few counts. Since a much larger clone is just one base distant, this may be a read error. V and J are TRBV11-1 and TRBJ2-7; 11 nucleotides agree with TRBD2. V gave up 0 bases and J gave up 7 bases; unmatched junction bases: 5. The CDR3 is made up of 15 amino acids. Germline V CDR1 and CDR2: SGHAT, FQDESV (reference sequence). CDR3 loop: CASSLAGTSGAEQYF. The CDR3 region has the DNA TGTGCCAGCAGCTTAGCCGGGACTAGCGGTGCGGAGCAGTACTTC.

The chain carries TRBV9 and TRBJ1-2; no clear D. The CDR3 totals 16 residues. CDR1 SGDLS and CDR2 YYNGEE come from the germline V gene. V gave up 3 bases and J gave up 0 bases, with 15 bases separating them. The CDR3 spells CASSAGGGPSNYGYTF. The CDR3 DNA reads TGTGCCAGCAGCGCGGGTGGTGGGCCCTCTAACTATGGCTACACCTTC.

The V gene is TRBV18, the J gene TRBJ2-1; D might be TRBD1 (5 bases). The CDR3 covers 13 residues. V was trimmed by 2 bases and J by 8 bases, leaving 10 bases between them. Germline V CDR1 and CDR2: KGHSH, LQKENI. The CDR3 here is CASSPYRFHEQFF. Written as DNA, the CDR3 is TGTGCCAGCTCACCATACAGGTTCCATGAGCAGTTCTTC.

The CDR3 nucleotides are TGTGCCAGTAGCGCCGAGTCTTACGAGCAGTACTTC. Its translation: CASSAESYEQYF. The chain carries TRBV19 and TRBJ2-7; D not certain. Trimming left V 6 bases short and J 4 bases short, with 10 bases between. Germline CDR1 LNHDA, CDR2 SQIVND (reference sequence). CDR3 length equals 12 residues.

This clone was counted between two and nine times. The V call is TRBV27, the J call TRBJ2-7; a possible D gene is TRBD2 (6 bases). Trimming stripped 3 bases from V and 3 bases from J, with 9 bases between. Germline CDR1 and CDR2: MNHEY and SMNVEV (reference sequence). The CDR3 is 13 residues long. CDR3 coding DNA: TGTGCCAGCAGTTTCGGGGGACTCTACGAGCAGTACTTC. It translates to CASSFGGLYEQYF.